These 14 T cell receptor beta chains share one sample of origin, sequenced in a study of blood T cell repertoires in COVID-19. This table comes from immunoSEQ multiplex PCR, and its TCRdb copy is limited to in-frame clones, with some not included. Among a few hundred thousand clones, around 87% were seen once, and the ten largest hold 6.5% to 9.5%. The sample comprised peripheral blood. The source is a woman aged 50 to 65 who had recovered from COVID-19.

CDR3 sequence: CASSPRAGGTDTQYF. The CDR3 DNA reads as TGTGCCAGCAGCCCCCGGGCAGGGGGCACAGATACGCAGTATTTT. The chain recombines TRBV5-4 with TRBJ2-3; perhaps TRBD1 as D (6 bases). The length of the CDR3 is 15 residues. Trimming removed 4 bases at V and 1 base at J, with 13 bases between. CDR1 is SGHNT, CDR2 YYREEE, per germline (reference sequence).

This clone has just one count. The CDR3 nucleotides read TGTGCCAGCAGCTCTCGGACTAGCGGATACAATGAGCAGTTCTTC. Translated, it gives CASSSRTSGYNEQFF. The V call is TRBV7-3, the J call TRBJ2-1; 10 bases agree with TRBD2. Per the germline V gene, CDR1 is SGHTA and CDR2 is FQGTGA. V lost 4 bases to trimming and J lost 4 bases; unmatched junction nucleotides: 4. This CDR3 spans 15 amino acids.

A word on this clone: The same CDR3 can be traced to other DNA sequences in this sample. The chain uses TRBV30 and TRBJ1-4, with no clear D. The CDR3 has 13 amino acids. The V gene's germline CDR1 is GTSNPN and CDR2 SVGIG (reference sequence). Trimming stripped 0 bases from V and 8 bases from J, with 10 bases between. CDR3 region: CAWSVERGEKLFF. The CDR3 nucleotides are TGTGCCTGGAGTGTAGAAAGAGGGGAAAAACTGTTTTTT.

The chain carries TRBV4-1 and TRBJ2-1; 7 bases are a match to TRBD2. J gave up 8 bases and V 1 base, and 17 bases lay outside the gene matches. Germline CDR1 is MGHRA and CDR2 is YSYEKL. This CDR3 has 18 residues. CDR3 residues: CASSQGGGSGIWTYEQFF. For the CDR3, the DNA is TGCGCCAGCAGCCAAGGCGGTGGAAGCGGGATATGGACGTATGAGCAGTTCTTC.

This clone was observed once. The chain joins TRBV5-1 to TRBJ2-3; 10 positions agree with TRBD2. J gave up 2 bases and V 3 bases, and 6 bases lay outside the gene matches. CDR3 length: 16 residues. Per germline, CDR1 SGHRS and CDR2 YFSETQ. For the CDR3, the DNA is TGCGCCAGCAGCTCTACTAGCGGGAAAATCACAGATACGCAGTATTTT. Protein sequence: CASSSTSGKITDTQYF.

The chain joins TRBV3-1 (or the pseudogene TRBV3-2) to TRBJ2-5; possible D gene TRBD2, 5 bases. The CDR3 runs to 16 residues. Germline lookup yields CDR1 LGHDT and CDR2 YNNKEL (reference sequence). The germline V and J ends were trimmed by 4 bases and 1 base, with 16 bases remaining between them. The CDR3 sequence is CASSPRTTAGQETQYF. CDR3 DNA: TGTGCCAGCAGCCCACGCACGACTGCGGGCCAAGAGACCCAGTACTTC.

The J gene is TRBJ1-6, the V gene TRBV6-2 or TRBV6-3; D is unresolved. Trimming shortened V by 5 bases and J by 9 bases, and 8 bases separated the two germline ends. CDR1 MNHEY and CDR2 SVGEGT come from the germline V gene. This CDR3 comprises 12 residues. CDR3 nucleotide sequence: TGTGCCAGCAGTCCAGAGGTTTCACCCCTCCACTTT. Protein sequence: CASSPEVSPLHF.

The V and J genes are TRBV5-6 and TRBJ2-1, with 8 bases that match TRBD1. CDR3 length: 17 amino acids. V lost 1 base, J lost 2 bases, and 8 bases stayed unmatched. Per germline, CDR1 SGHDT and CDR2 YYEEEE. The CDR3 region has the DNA TGTGCCAGCAGCTTGAATATTGGACAGGGTGCCTACAATGAGCAGTTCTTC. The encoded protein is CASSLNIGQGAYNEQFF.

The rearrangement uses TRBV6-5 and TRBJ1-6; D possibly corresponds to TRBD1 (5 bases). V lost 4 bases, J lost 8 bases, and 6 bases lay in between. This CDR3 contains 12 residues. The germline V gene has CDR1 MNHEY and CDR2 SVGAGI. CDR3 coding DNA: TGTGCCAGCAGTTCCAGGGATTCACCCCTCCACTTT. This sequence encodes CASSSRDSPLHF.

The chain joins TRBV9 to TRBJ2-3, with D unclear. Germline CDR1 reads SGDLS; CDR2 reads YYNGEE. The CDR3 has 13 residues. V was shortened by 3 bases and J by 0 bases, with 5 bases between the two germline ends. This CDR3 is CASSGASTDTQYF. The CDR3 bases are TGTGCCAGCAGCGGGGCTAGCACAGATACGCAGTATTTT.

The CDR3 DNA follows: TGTGCCACCAGCAGAGATCGCCAGGGGTCACCCCTCCACTTT. This gives the protein CATSRDRQGSPLHF. The V and J genes are TRBV15 and TRBJ1-6, with D possibly being TRBD1 (6 bases). Between the trimmed V and J ends, which lost 0 bases and 10 bases, there was a span of 10 bases. The CDR3 is made up of 14 amino acids. Germline V CDR1 and CDR2: LNHNV, YYDKDF (reference sequence).

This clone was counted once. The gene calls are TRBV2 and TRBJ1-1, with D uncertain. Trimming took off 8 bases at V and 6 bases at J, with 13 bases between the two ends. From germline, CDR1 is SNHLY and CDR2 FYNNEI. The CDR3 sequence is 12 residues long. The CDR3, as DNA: TGTGCCAGCGAGTATCACGTTGCTGAAGCTTTCTTT. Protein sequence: CASEYHVAEAFF.

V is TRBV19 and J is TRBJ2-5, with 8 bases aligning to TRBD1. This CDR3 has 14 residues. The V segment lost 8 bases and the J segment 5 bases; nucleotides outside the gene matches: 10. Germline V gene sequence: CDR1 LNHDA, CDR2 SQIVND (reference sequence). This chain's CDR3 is CASQDRATYETQYF. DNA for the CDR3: TGTGCCAGTCAGGACAGGGCTACTTACGAGACCCAGTACTTC.

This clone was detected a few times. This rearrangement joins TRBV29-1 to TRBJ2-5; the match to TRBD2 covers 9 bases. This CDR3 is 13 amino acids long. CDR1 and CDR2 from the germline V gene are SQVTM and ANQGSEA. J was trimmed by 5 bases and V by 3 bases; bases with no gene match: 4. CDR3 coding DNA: TGCAGCGTTGAGGCGGGAGGGGGGGAGACCCAGTACTTC. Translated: CSVEAGGGETQYF.